A single sample is the source of the 21 T cell receptor beta chains below, sequenced in a study of T cells in localized non-small cell lung cancer. Sequenced by immunoSEQ multiplex PCR; TCRdb stores in-frame clones only, minus some. In the table there are roughly 67,000 clones, roughly four fifths of which are singletons. This specimen was peripheral blood, taken before any cancer treatment. These receptors were collected from a female donor over 55 with stage I lung adenocarcinoma.

The V call is TRBV7-8, the J call TRBJ1-1; D gene uncertain. The length of the CDR3 is 13 residues. Germline V lookup: CDR1 SGHVS, CDR2 FQNEAQ. Deletions cut 4 bases from V and 0 bases from J, with 6 bases between. In DNA form, the CDR3 reads TGTGCCAGCAGCTACTCTATGAACACTGAAGCTTTCTTT. Encoded protein: CASSYSMNTEAFF. The full variable domain, completed using reference TRBV7-8 and TRBJ1-1, is GAGVSQSPRYKVAKRGQDVALRCDPISGHVSLFWYQQALGQGPEFLTYFQNEAQLDKSGLPSDRFFAERPEGSVSTLKIQRTQQEDSAVYLCASSYSMNTEAFFGQGTRLTVV.

The chain joins TRBV4-2 to TRBJ2-1, with TRBD2 matching 7 bases. The V gene's germline CDR1 is LGHNA and CDR2 YNFKEQ. V was pared by 2 bases and J by 6 bases, with 7 bases of the junction left unmatched. The length of the CDR3 is 15 residues. This CDR3 reads CASSQIGGSGNEQFF. In DNA form, the CDR3 reads TGTGCCAGCAGCCAAATCGGCGGGAGTGGCAATGAGCAGTTCTTC.

This rearrangement joins TRBV30 to TRBJ2-6; 10 bases line up with TRBD2. The CDR3 is 18 amino acids. V trimming: 3 bases; J trimming: 2 bases; junction bases outside the gene matches: 10. Germline CDR1 and CDR2: GTSNPN and SVGIG (reference sequence). CDR3 nucleotide sequence: TGTGCCTGGAGCCGAGGCCCTAGCGGGAGCCCTGGGGCCAACGTCCTGACTTTC. Amino acids: CAWSRGPSGSPGANVLTF.

The chain links TRBV4-2 to TRBJ2-3, with 10 bases aligning to TRBD2. The CDR3 has 19 amino acids. Per germline, CDR1 LGHNA and CDR2 YNFKEQ. The V segment lost 7 bases and the J segment 0 bases; nucleotides outside the gene matches: 16. CDR3 bases: TGTGCCAGCAAGATCTCTGACAGCGGGGGGGCATTTAGCACAGATACGCAGTATTTT. This encodes CASKISDSGGAFSTDTQYF.

The rearrangement links TRBV7-9 to TRBJ1-1; 9 nucleotides align to TRBD1. After removal of 3 bases from V and 8 bases from J, the junction contained 4 bases not matched to a gene. This CDR3 has 13 amino acids. CDR1 and CDR2 (germline): SEHNR, FQNEAQ (reference sequence). The CDR3, as DNA: TGTGCCAGCAGCTTGTTTGGGACAGGGGAAGCTTTCTTT. As protein: CASSLFGTGEAFF. Filled out from reference TRBV7-9 and TRBJ1-1, the complete variable domain reads DTGVSQNPRHKITKRGQNVTFRCDPISEHNRLYWYRQTLGQGPEFLTYFQNEAQLEKSRLLSDRFSAERPKGSFSTLEIQRTEQGDSAMYLCASSLFGTGEAFFGQGTRLTVV.

The genes are TRBV6-1 and TRBJ2-5; 7 bases align to TRBD1. V lost 6 bases, J lost 7 bases, and 14 bases stayed unmatched. Germline V lookup: CDR1 MNHNS, CDR2 SASEGT. The CDR3 loop spans 15 amino acids. The CDR3 here is CASRQFSGPGGTQYF. CDR3 in DNA: TGTGCCAGCAGGCAGTTTTCAGGGCCAGGGGGGACCCAGTACTTC.

The chain joins TRBV7-9 to TRBJ1-2; D perhaps matches TRBD1 (5 bases). Germline values: CDR1 SEHNR, CDR2 FQNEAQ (reference sequence). The CDR3 contains 15 residues. Deletions cut 4 bases from V and 7 bases from J, with 19 bases between. The CDR3 DNA reads TGTGCCAGCAGCTCCTACTTGACAGTAATGCTTGGCTACACCTTC. This gives the protein CASSSYLTVMLGYTF.

The V gene is TRBV7-2, the J gene TRBJ1-4, with D maybe TRBD1 (5 bases). The CDR3 length is 15 residues. V lost 5 bases and J lost 4, with 14 bases in between. Germline V CDR1 and CDR2: SGHTA, FQGNSA. Here the CDR3 reads CASSPQGAHNEKLFF. CDR3 nucleotides: TGTGCCAGCAGCCCGCAAGGGGCCCATAATGAAAAACTGTTTTTT.

V is TRBV30 and J is TRBJ1-5; no clear D gene. Trimming shortened V by 0 bases and J by 0 bases, and 3 bases separated the two germline ends. The CDR3 consists of 13 residues. Germline CDR1 and CDR2: GTSNPN and SVGIG (reference sequence). The CDR3 loop reads CAWSVSSNQPQHF. The CDR3 coding sequence is TGTGCCTGGAGTGTTTCTAGCAATCAGCCCCAGCATTTT.

This chain connects TRBV15 to TRBJ1-1, with 10 bases lining up with TRBD1. The germline V gene has CDR1 LNHNV and CDR2 YYDKDF (reference sequence). V gave up 4 bases and J gave up 7 bases; unmatched junction bases: 9. The CDR3 totals 15 residues. This chain's CDR3 is CATSKPGQGRGEAFF. CDR3 bases: TGTGCCACCAGCAAACCGGGACAGGGGAGGGGTGAAGCTTTCTTT.

The chain couples TRBV12-5 to TRBJ2-5; D unclear. CDR3 length equals 12 residues. The germline V gene has CDR1 LGHNT and CDR2 FRNRAP. The V and J ends lost 3 bases and 4 bases respectively, with 6 bases between them. CDR3 region: CASGLRAETQYF. The CDR3, as DNA: TGTGCTAGTGGTTTACGGGCAGAGACCCAGTACTTC.

This clone came up once. V is TRBV5-1 and J is TRBJ1-5; D unresolved. Trimming took off 2 bases at V and 4 bases at J, with 1 base between the two ends. Per the germline V gene, CDR1 is SGHRS and CDR2 is YFSETQ. The CDR3 has 11 residues. This chain's CDR3 is CASSFNQPQHF. CDR3 coding DNA: TGCGCCAGCAGCTTTAATCAGCCCCAGCATTTT.

V usage is TRBV5-1 and J usage is TRBJ1-1; D is ambiguous. The V gene lost 0 bases and the J gene lost 0 bases, with 9 bases spanning the gap. The CDR3 contains 15 residues. Germline assignment: CDR1 SGHRS and CDR2 YFSETQ. CDR3: CASSLDVHMNTEAFF. CDR3 sequence (DNA): TGCGCCAGCAGCTTGGATGTGCACATGAACACTGAAGCTTTCTTT. The full variable domain, rest sourced from reference TRBV5-1 and TRBJ1-1, is KAGVTQTPRYLIKTRGQQVTLSCSPISGHRSVSWYQQTPGQGLQFLFEYFSETQRNKGNFPGRFSGRQFSNSRSEMNVSTLELGDSALYLCASSLDVHMNTEAFFGQGTRLTVV.

The chain uses TRBV19 and TRBJ2-3; 8 bases are a match to TRBD2. Germline lookup yields CDR1 LNHDA and CDR2 SQIVND (reference sequence). The CDR3 loop spans 18 amino acids. V was clipped by 9 bases and J by 5 bases; unmatched bases: 22. The CDR3 bases are TGTGCCAGCAATGCGGGGGGCCTCGGGACTCCTTTCAAAGATACGCAGTATTTT. This encodes CASNAGGLGTPFKDTQYF.

This clone has just one count. This rearrangement joins TRBV6-1 to TRBJ2-3; no clear D gene. V was clipped by 0 bases and J by 6 bases, with 10 bases between them. Germline-derived CDR1 and CDR2 are MNHNS and SASEGT. The CDR3 spans 14 residues. In DNA form, the CDR3 reads TGTGCCAGCAGTGAAGCGGGTGGGGTTGATACGCAGTATTTT. Amino acids: CASSEAGGVDTQYF.

This clone was seen only once. The chain joins TRBV18 to TRBJ2-5, with D perhaps matching TRBD1 (5 bases). The CDR3 has 12 residues. Germline assignment: CDR1 KGHSH and CDR2 LQKENI. The V and J ends lost 3 bases and 4 bases respectively, with 6 bases between them. The CDR3 DNA sequence: TGTGCCAGCTCACCCGACAGAGAGACCCAGTACTTC. Amino acid sequence: CASSPDRETQYF.

The genes are TRBV7-9 and TRBJ2-3; tentatively, D is TRBD2 (6 bases). The CDR3 is made up of 14 amino acids. V was pared by 3 bases and J by 2 bases, with 9 bases between. The V gene's germline CDR1 is SEHNR and CDR2 FQNEAQ (reference sequence). CDR3 residues: CASSFSGTTDTQYF. The CDR3 DNA is TGTGCCAGCAGCTTTAGCGGAACCACAGATACGCAGTATTTT.

The V and J genes are TRBV20-1 and TRBJ1-1, with D unresolved. Germline V CDR1 and CDR2: DFQATT, SNEGSKA (reference sequence). V was shortened by 6 bases and J by 6 bases, with 8 bases between the two germline ends. The CDR3 is 10 residues long. As DNA, the CDR3 is TGCAGTGCCGCCGACGCTGAAGCTTTCTTT. Protein product: CSAADAEAFF.

The chain uses TRBV5-1 and TRBJ2-1; D is perhaps TRBD2 (6 bases). CDR3 length: 16 residues. The germline gives CDR1 SGHRS, CDR2 YFSETQ. V lost 6 bases, J lost 3 bases, and 19 bases lay in between. This CDR3 reads CASTGGAFSGYNEQFF. CDR3 sequence (DNA): TGCGCCAGCACCGGAGGGGCGTTTAGCGGCTACAATGAGCAGTTCTTC.

The chain links TRBV7-3 to TRBJ1-1; 7 bases agree with TRBD1. Unmatched junction bases numbered 6, after V lost 4 bases and J lost 1 base. Germline V gene sequence: CDR1 SGHTA, CDR2 FQGTGA. The CDR3 is made up of 15 amino acids. In DNA, the CDR3 is TGTGCCAGCAGCTCCACGGGACAGCCGAACACTGAAGCTTTCTTT. Protein: CASSSTGQPNTEAFF.

The rearrangement uses TRBV6-5 and TRBJ1-1, with D possibly TRBD1 on 6 matching bases. CDR3 size: 12 residues. V was clipped by 4 bases and J by 9 bases, with 12 bases between them. CDR1 and CDR2 (germline): MNHEY, SVGAGI. CDR3 nucleotides: TGTGCCAGCAGTTCTCGACAGGAAAAAGCTTTCTTT. Its protein is CASSSRQEKAFF.